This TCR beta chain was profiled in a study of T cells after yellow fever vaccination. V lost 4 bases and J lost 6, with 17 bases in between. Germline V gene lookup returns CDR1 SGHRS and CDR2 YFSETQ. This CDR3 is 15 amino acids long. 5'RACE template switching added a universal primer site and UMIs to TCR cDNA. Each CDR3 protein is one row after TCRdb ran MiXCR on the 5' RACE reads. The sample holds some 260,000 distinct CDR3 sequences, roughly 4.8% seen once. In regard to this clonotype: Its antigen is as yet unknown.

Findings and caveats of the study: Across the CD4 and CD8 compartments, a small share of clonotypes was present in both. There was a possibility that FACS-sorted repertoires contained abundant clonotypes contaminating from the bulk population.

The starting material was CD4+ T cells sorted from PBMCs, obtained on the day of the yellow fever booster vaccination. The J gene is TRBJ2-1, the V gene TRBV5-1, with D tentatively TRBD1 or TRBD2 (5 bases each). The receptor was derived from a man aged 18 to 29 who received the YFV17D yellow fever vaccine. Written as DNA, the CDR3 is TGCGCCAGCAGCCCCCCCGGGGCCACCAGCAATGAGCAGTTCTTC. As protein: CASSPPGATSNEQFF. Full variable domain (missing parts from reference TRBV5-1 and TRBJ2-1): KAGVTQTPRYLIKTRGQQVTLSCSPISGHRSVSWYQQTPGQGLQFLFEYFSETQRNKGNFPGRFSGRQFSNSRSEMNVSTLELGDSALYLCASSPPGATSNEQFFGPGTRLTVL.